The entry that follows covers one TCR beta chain sequence. Patients newly diagnosed with hyperthyroidism, under 2 months' duration, were aged 18 to 65, the study reports. RNA transcripts served as template for amplifying TCR beta CDR3 sequences. HTBI primers served in a first-round RT-PCR, which a second-round multiplex PCR followed. TCRdb reprocessed the multiplex PCR reads with MiXCR, giving one entry per CDR3 protein. The sample has roughly 1.1 million distinct CDR3 sequences; less than 45% are singletons. This entry is derived from a study of Graves' ophthalmopathy and Graves' hyperthyroidism. Germline CDR1 and CDR2: KGHSH and LQKENI. After removal of 2 bases from V and 12 bases from J, the junction contained 10 bases not matched to a gene. This CDR3 has 15 amino acids.

The rearrangement joins TRBV18 to TRBJ1-6; 7 nucleotides match TRBD1. The sample was peripheral blood or thyroid tissue (not recorded which). This clonotype was sampled from an adult man with Graves' hyperthyroidism. The DNA for the CDR3 is TGTGCCAGCTCACCAACGGGACAGCCTTCGGTACCCCTCCACTTT. Translated: CASSPTGQPSVPLHF.